This TCR beta chain emerged from a study of blood T cell repertoires in COVID-19. Germline loops: CDR1 WNHNN, CDR2 SYGVQD (reference sequence). CDR3 length: 17 amino acids. With 0 bases removed from V and 3 bases from J, the gap between germline ends came to 18 bases. Method: immunoSEQ multiplex PCR; TCRdb's copy keeps in-frame clones and lacks some. Of 200,000 to 250,000 clones in the sample, roughly 87% were seen once. This receptor was identified in a man younger than 45 who had recovered from COVID-19. Sample: PBMCs or T cells enriched from blood (not recorded which). The chain uses TRBV10-1 and TRBJ2-7; a weak D match, TRBD2 (5 bases). CDR3: CASSESSGGRGFYEQYF. Written as DNA, the CDR3 is TGCGCCAGCAGTGAGTCCTCCGGTGGGAGAGGGTTCTACGAGCAGTACTTC.